This record covers a single T cell receptor (beta chain). Its antigen is unknown. Germline assignment: CDR1 MNHNY and CDR2 SVGAGI (reference sequence). This CDR3 is built from 13 residues. V dropped 6 bases and J dropped 0 bases, with 9 bases sitting between them. This entry is derived from a study of OX40 agonist ivuxolimab in advanced cancers. Whole-study context: The study reported partial responses in three patients: one hepatocellular carcinoma, two cutaneous melanoma.

With baseline, cycle 4 day 1, and cycle 7 day 1 as timepoints, blood was sampled. Whole-study results and caveats: The antigen specificity of the peripheral T cells (those that were expanded) was not determined. Individuals who were partial responders at 0.1-3.0 mg/kg had clonal expansion that ranked among the lowest.

The data were produced by immunoSEQ multiplex PCR, yet TCRdb's version contains in-frame clones alone and is incomplete. The repertoire holds approximately 84,000 clones, approximately 94% seen once, with about 2.6% in the top ten. The source was CD4+ or CD8+ T cells sorted from blood, collected in a trial of the OX40 agonist ivuxolimab. V is TRBV6-6 and J is TRBJ2-7; no firm D call. The TCR originated in an adult with an advanced solid tumor such as melanoma, head and neck, liver or kidney cancer. The CDR3 loop is CASRRPSSYEQYF. DNA of the CDR3: TGTGCCAGCAGACGGCCTTCCTCCTACGAGCAGTACTTC.